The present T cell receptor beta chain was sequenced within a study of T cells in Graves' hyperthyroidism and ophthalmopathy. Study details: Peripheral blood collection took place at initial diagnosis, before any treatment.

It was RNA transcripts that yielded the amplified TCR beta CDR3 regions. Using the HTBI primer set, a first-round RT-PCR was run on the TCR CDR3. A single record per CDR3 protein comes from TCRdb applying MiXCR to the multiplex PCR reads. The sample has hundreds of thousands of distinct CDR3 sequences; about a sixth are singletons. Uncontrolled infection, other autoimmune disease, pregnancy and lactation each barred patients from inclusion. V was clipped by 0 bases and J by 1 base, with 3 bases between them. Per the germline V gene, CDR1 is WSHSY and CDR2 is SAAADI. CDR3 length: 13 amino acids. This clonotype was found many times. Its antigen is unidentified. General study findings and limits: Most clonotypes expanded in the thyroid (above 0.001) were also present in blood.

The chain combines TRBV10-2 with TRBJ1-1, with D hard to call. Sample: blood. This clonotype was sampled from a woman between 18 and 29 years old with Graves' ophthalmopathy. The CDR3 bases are TGCGCCAGCAGTGAGTCGTGGAACACTGAAGCTTTCTTT. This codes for CASSESWNTEAFF.